The T cell receptor (beta chain) described here comes from a study of T-cell memory formation after mild COVID-19. Study at large: In these data, TCR clusters were largely donor specific.

This clonotype was counted only a few times. The antigen is unknown. The V gene lost 4 bases and the J gene lost 0 bases, with 12 bases spanning the gap. The germline V gene has CDR1 SGHRS and CDR2 YFSETQ. The CDR3 totals 15 residues. One entry per CDR3 protein results from TCRdb running MiXCR on the 5' RACE reads. The sample yields about 270,000 distinct CDR3 sequences, over 15% seen once. Whole-study findings and limits: SARS-CoV-2 specificity was not confirmed for second-wave clones peaking on day 37. There was a balanced CD4/CD8 profile in clones contracting day 15 to 85, and later expanders leaned CD4+. Detection of some responders pre-infection suggested pre-existing cross-reactive memory T cells participated.

The J gene is TRBJ2-3, the V gene TRBV5-1, with a possible D match to TRBD1 (6 bases). The sample comprised PBMCs or a T cell subset sorted from them (not recorded which). The clonotype comes from a man younger than 30 who had mild COVID-19 (a few samples of this study predate the infection). Cell type and time point are not known. CDR3 region: CASSIGQTSTDTQYF. The CDR3 nucleotides are TGCGCCAGCAGCATAGGACAGACTAGCACAGATACGCAGTATTTT.